The TCR beta chain described here comes from a study of T cells after posttransplantation cyclophosphamide (dated by TCRdb to between 2015 and 2016). About the study as a whole: The study tracked T cell repertoire reconstitution by TRB sequencing after myeloablative bone marrow transplantation using posttransplantation cyclophosphamide as GVHD prophylaxis. Public TRB sequences were searched against a database of over 3,600 sequences associated with responses to pathogens, tumor antigens, self-antigens and alloantigens. TRB sequencing was performed on blood from all 35 or so PTCy patients with 1-year posttransplant specimens. Antigen receptor sequencing covered samples from roughly 35 PTCy-treated patients and approximately 17 of their related bone marrow donors. TRA and TRB clonality were tightly correlated in roughly ten samples, so subsequent TCR analyses focused on TRB only. In 3 patients, TRB sequencing was also performed on up to 3 more blood samples taken 2 to 5.2 years after transplant, and in several patients, pretransplant blood was also TRB-sequenced. The study at large found these results: Donor-recipient similarity was low at 1-2 months but rose over the first year, and later blood repertoires were often dominated by donor CD8+ memory clones. Across over 40 patients, TRB clonality was highly associated with recipient CMV seropositivity and CMV reactivation, and PTCy diversity was similar to diversity in CNI/methotrexate controls. The TRB repertoires of T cells infiltrating skin or the GI tract showed only limited overlap with the TRB repertoires found in blood.

About this clone: Its specific antigen is unknown. No base quality information exists; no much larger clone differs at one position.

Genomic DNA was the input for TRB sequencing, which was run either with the immunoSEQ assay at survey resolution or with the hsTCRB kit. Under the source paper's analysis protocol: The immunoSEQ software handled initial read processing, and the LymphoSeq R package was used for repertoire analyses. Clonality was computed as 1 minus normalized Shannon entropy, and a Gini coefficient was also calculated for each TRB dataset. To infer phenotypes in unsorted samples, TRB sequences from sorted subsets of the recipient or donor were mapped onto unsorted samples from the same recipient. Drawn from immuneACCESS, this table holds only the in-frame rearrangements with V and J called that TCRdb kept. Clones are partly lost; checked studies trace under half to an unresolved V gene and leave the rest unexplained. The V and J calls and clone size are taken from that table; D and trimming were inferred from the DNA. This sample contains over 45,000 clones, none of which is a singleton. Clones ranked in the top ten supply roughly 2.4% of the sample.

The germline V gene supplies CDR1 SGHTA and CDR2 FQGNSA. The CDR3 starts with the cysteine, ends with the phenylalanine, and has 16 residues. Of the read, only the CDR3 DNA is kept; its 48 bases are in frame from base 1. Trimming accounts for 3 bases at V and 6 bases at J, while the number of junction bases matched to no gene is 6. Peripheral blood samples were provided by related bone marrow donors on the day of marrow donation. Peripheral blood and bone marrow mononuclear cells were isolated by Ficoll-Hypaque density centrifugation and were cryopreserved. In this chain, TRBV7-2 is recombined with TRBJ2-3, with 13 junctional bases fitting TRBD2. The sequencing sample was made of PBMCs. This TCR came from a man in his forties or fifties in good health, CMV-negative, and a related stem cell transplant donor. The sequenced DNA: TGTGCCAGCAGCTTCTTCTGGACTAGCGGGAGCGATACGCAGTATTTT. Its coded protein is CASSFFWTSGSDTQYF.